This T cell receptor beta chain was retrieved from a study of cytomegalovirus exposure and HLA in healthy donors. Researchers ran the PCR with 60 Vbeta and 13 Jbeta primers. The protocol was immunoSEQ multiplex PCR, while the TCRdb copy is restricted to in-frame clones and leaves out a portion. The repertoire has approximately 170,000 clones, 65% to 85% of them found once; the top ten carry around 1.3%. This clone was observed a few times. V was clipped by 0 bases and J by 3 bases; unmatched bases: 5. Per the germline V gene, CDR1 is SGHTS and CDR2 is YDEGEE. CDR3 length: 15 amino acids. Sequenced material: PBMCs. The clonotype originates from a boy aged 2-9 years in good health and CMV-seronegative. The J gene is TRBJ1-2, the V gene TRBV5-8, with TRBD1 matching 7 bases. DNA of the CDR3: TGTGCCAGCAGCTTGGAGGGACAGTACCACTATGGCTACACCTTC. Residues: CASSLEGQYHYGYTF.